This T cell receptor beta chain was recovered during a study of CD8+CD57+ T cells in acquired aplastic anemia. Germline-derived CDR1 and CDR2 are SGHTA and FQGTGA. CDR3 length equals 15 residues. V gave up 3 bases and J gave up 5 bases, with 17 bases separating them. This clonotype was detected ten times or more. The authors sequenced patients whose flow cytometry had shown CD8+CD57+ cell expansion. Genomic DNA constituted the template upon which TCR beta VDJ and CDR3 profiling was performed. TCRdb re-called the reads through MiXCR, storing one row per CDR3 protein. The data show 250,000 or so distinct CDR3 sequences, around 45% seen once.

Sample: sorted CD4+, CD8+, or CD8+CD57+ T cells (not recorded which) from PBMCs. This sequence was found in a human donor with aplastic anemia. This chain joins TRBV7-3 and TRBJ2-7; TRBD1 might be the D (6 bases). Here the CDR3 DNA reads TGTGCCAGCAGCTTGCAAGGTCGCAGGGGCGACGAGCAGTACTTC. Its protein product is CASSLQGRRGDEQYF.